The next 5 T cell receptor beta chains were all read from a single sample in a study of T cells in Graves' hyperthyroidism and ophthalmopathy. TCR beta CDR3 regions were amplified from RNA transcripts. Initially, a first-round RT-PCR of the TCR CDR3 employed the HTBI primer set. TCRdb itself ran the multiplex PCR reads through MiXCR, one entry per CDR3 protein. Of tens of thousands of distinct CDR3 sequences listed, roughly 52% are singletons. The material sequenced was blood. The source is a woman aged 50 to 65 with Graves' hyperthyroidism that later progressed to Graves' ophthalmopathy.

The chain employs TRBV20-1 and TRBJ2-3; 8 positions match TRBD2. The CDR3 runs to 19 residues. V shed 3 bases, J shed 2 bases, and the junction held 19 bases outside the gene matches. Germline V lookup: CDR1 DFQATT, CDR2 SNEGSKA (reference sequence). The CDR3 reads CSASPLTSETHTATDTQYF. CDR3 nucleotide sequence: TGCAGTGCTAGTCCCCTGACTAGCGAAACCCACACAGCCACAGATACGCAGTATTTT.

This clonotype has ten or more counts. The chain joins TRBV30 to TRBJ1-3; 8 bases are shared with TRBD1. Germline-derived CDR1 and CDR2 are GTSNPN and SVGIG (reference sequence). Germline trimming cut 8 bases from V and 2 bases from J; bases unmatched to any gene: 2. This CDR3 has 12 residues. The CDR3 region has the DNA TGTGCCGGACAGGGTCCTGGAAACACCATATATTTT. It codes for CAGQGPGNTIYF.

This clonotype was observed many times. This chain uses TRBV27 with TRBJ2-3, with TRBD2 identical over 11 bases. Germline V lookup: CDR1 MNHEY, CDR2 SMNVEV (reference sequence). The CDR3 is 13 residues long. Losses at the gene ends were 7 bases for V and 5 bases for J; bases not matched to a gene: 2. CDR3 DNA: TGTGCCAGCATCGGACTAGCGGGAGATACGCAGTATTTT. Translating gives CASIGLAGDTQYF.

At least ten counts were recorded for this clonotype. This chain uses TRBV5-1 with TRBJ2-4, with TRBD2 identical over 8 bases. In germline, CDR1 is SGHRS, CDR2 YFSETQ. The CDR3 totals 16 residues. After removal of 4 bases from V and 1 base from J, the junction contained 7 bases not matched to a gene. CDR3 DNA: TGCGCCAGCAGCCCTAGTGGCGGGAGGGCCAAAAACATTCAGTACTTC. Amino acid sequence: CASSPSGGRAKNIQYF.

This clonotype was recorded many times. The genes are TRBV2 and TRBJ1-1; D remains unclear. V lost 4 bases to trimming and J lost 3 bases, with 15 bases between them. This CDR3 is 15 amino acids long. The V gene's germline CDR1 is SNHLY and CDR2 FYNNEI. CDR3 DNA: TGTGCCAGCAGTGTAATCCGCGCTAGGGACACTGAAGCTTTCTTT. Translation gives CASSVIRARDTEAFF. The full variable domain, its missing parts supplied by reference TRBV2 and TRBJ1-1, is EPEVTQTPSHQVTQMGQEVILRCVPISNHLYFYWYRQILGQKVEFLVSFYNNEISEKSEIFDDQFSVERPDGSNFTLKIRSTKLEDSAMYFCASSVIRARDTEAFFGQGTRLTVV.